Below, 3 T cell receptor gamma chains from the same sample are listed, as sequenced in a study of human gamma delta and Vdelta1 T cells. TCRdb reprocessed the PCR reads using CATT. The sample contains approximately 8,400 gamma-chain clones, roughly 50% of which appear only once. No antigen has been identified for these receptors. The sample consisted of Vdelta1 gamma-delta T cells from blood grown in culture (DOT cells). The receptors were sampled from a human donor in good health.

Concerning this clone: Compared with germline, one end of the junction differs, possibly owing to a read error. This chain joins TRGV9 and TRGJP1. The CDR3 length is 15 residues. The germline V gene encodes CDR1 GITISATS and CDR2 ISYDGTV (reference sequence). As DNA, the CDR3 is TGTGCCTTGTGGAAGGTGAATACCACTGGTTGGTTCAAGATATTT. Its protein product is CALWKVNTTGWFKIF.

The rearrangement joins TRGV2 to TRGJP2. The CDR3 loop spans 17 amino acids. The junction had 13 bases not matched to a gene; V was cut back by 6 bases and J by 0 bases. The germline gives CDR1 EGSNGY, CDR2 YDSYNSKV. The CDR3 DNA follows: TGTGCCACCTGGATCTTCGTGGGATATAGTAGTGATTGGATCAAGACGTTT. It is translated as CATWIFVGYSSDWIKTF.

The chain recombines TRGV9 with TRGJ1 or TRGJ2. The CDR3 has 15 amino acids. V was pared by 2 bases and J by 0 bases, with 7 bases of the junction left unmatched. Germline CDR1 reads GITISATS; CDR2 reads ISYDGTV (reference sequence). CDR3 in DNA: TGTGCCTTGTGGGAGGCAACGAAGAATTATTATAAGAAACTCTTT. Translation gives CALWEATKNYYKKLF.